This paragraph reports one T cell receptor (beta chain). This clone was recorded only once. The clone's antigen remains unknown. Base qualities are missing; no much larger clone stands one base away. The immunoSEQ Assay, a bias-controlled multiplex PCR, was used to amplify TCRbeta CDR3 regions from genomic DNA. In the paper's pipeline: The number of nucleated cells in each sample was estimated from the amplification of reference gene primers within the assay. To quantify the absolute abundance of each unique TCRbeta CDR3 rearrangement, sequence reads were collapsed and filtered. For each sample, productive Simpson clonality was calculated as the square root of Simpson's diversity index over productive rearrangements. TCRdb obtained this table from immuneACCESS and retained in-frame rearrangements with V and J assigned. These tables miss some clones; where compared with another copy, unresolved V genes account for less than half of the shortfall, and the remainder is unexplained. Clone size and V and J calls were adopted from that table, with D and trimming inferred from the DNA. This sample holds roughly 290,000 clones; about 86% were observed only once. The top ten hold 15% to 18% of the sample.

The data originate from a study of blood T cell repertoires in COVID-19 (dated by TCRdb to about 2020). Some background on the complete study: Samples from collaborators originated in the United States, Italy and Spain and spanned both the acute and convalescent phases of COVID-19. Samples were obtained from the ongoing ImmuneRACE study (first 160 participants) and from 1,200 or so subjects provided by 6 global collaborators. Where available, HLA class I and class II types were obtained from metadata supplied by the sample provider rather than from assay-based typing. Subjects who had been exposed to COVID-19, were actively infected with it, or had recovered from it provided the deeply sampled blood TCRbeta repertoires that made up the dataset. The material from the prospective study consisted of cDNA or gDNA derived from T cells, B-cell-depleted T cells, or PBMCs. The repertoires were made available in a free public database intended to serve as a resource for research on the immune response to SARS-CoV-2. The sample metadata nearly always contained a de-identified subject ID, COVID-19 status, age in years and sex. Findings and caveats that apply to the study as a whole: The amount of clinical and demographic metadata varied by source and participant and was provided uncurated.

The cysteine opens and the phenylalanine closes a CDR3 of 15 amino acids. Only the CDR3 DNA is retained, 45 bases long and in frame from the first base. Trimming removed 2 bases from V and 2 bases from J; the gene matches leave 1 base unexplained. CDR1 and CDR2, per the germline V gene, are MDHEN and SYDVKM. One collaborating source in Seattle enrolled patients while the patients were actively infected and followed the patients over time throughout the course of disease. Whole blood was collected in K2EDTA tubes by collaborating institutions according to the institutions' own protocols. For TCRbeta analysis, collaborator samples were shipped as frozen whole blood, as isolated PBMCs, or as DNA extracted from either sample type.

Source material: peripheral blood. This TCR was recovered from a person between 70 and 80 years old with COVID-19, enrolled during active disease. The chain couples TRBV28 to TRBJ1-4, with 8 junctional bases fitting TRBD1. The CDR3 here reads CASSLPGGTNEKLFF. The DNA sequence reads TGTGCCAGCAGTTTACCAGGGGGCACTAATGAAAAACTGTTTTTT.